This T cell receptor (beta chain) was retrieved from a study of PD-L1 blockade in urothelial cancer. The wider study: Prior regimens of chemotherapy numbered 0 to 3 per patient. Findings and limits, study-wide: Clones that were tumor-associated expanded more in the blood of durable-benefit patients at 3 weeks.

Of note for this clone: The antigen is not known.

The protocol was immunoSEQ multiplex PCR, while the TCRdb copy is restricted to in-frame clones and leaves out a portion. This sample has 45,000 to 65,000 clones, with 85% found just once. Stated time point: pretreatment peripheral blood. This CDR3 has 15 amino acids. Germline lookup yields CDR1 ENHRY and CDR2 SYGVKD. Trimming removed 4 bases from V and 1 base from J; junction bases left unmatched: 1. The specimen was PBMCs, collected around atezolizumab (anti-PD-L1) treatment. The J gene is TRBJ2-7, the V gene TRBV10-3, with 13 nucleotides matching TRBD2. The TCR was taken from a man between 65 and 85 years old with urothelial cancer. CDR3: CAISGTSGGSYEQYF. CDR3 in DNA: TGTGCCATCAGTGGGACTAGCGGGGGATCCTACGAGCAGTACTTC.